This T cell receptor (beta chain) was sequenced for a study of blood T cell repertoires in COVID-19. For the study at large: PBMCs, B-cell-depleted T cells, or T cells were the source of the cDNA or gDNA that made up the material.

Looked up from germline, CDR1 is SGHNT and CDR2 is YENEEA. V trimming: 8 bases; J trimming: 4 bases; junction bases outside the gene matches: 20. The CDR3 loop spans 18 amino acids. Study processing details: By means of reference gene primer amplification, nucleated cell counts were estimated. The method was immunoSEQ multiplex PCR; TCRdb's version includes in-frame clones alone and lacks a portion of them. The DNA gave D and trimming, while V, J and clone size come from that table. The sample records 150,000 to 200,000 clones, 86% being singletons. This study enrolled people aged roughly 18 to 90 from about 24 US geographic areas. Two negative PCRs, clearance, or symptom resolution were required of recovered Cohort 3 donors.

The specimen was PBMCs or T cells enriched from blood (not recorded which). This clonotype was sampled from a woman aged 30 to 39 who had recovered from COVID-19. The chain couples TRBV11-3 to TRBJ2-7; 10 nucleotides match TRBD1. The chain's CDR3 is CASRLRITGGQGFYEQYF. For the CDR3, the DNA is TGTGCCAGCCGCCTAAGGATTACCGGGGGACAGGGGTTTTACGAGCAGTACTTC. The entire variable domain, with the rest obtained from reference TRBV11-3 and TRBJ2-7, is as follows: EAGVVQSPRYKIIEKKQPVAFWCNPISGHNTLYWYLQNLGQGPELLIRYENEEAVDDSQLPKDRFSAERLKGVDSTLKIQPAELGDSAVYLCASRLRITGGQGFYEQYFGPGTRLTVT.